The 4 T cell receptor beta chains below come from one sample, sequenced in a study of vaccination effects on CD4 cells after COVID-19. The antigens of these receptors remain unknown. Profiling relied on immunoSEQ multiplex PCR, and the TCRdb table lists in-frame clones only, not all of them. In the table there are tens of thousands of clones, about 71% of which are singletons. Before sequencing took place, the ViraFEST assay used viral peptide pools to expand antigen-specific CD4+ T cells. Once cultured for under 11 days, the cells underwent separation to obtain CD4+ T cells. Among the vaccine recipients, none had a prior SARS-CoV-2 infection, and nucleocapsid antibodies were negative. This sample comprised CD4+ T cells from PBMCs cultured with HCoV-OC43 spike peptides, obtained before COVID-19 vaccination. Subset reported: HCoV-OC43 spike overlapping peptide pool stimulation. The receptors derive from a human donor who received a COVID-19 vaccine.

The V call is TRBV7-2, the J call TRBJ2-7, with TRBD1 as a possible D gene (5 bases). CDR3 length equals 14 residues. The germline V gene encodes CDR1 SGHTA and CDR2 FQGNSA. V was cut by 2 bases and J by 5 bases, with 13 bases left in between. CDR3 sequence: CASSLTGRANEQYV. CDR3 nucleotides: TGTGCCAGCAGCTTAACAGGCAGGGCGAACGAGCAGTACGTC.

The genes are TRBV2 and TRBJ1-4, with D possibly being TRBD1 (5 bases). The V gene lost 7 bases and the J gene lost 0 bases, with 12 bases spanning the gap. CDR1 SNHLY and CDR2 FYNNEI come from the germline V gene. This CDR3 spans 15 amino acids. CDR3 nucleotides: TGTGCCAGCACCCGCGACAGTGCAACTAATGAAAAACTGTTTTTT. Protein product: CASTRDSATNEKLFF. The full variable domain, in which reference TRBV2 and TRBJ1-4 provide the parts outside the CDR3, is EPEVTQTPSHQVTQMGQEVILRCVPISNHLYFYWYRQILGQKVEFLVSFYNNEISEKSEIFDDQFSVERPDGSNFTLKIRSTKLEDSAMYFCASTRDSATNEKLFFGSGTQLSVL.

The rearrangement links TRBV4-1 to TRBJ2-2, with 10 nucleotides matching TRBD1. Trimming removed 4 bases from V and 6 bases from J; junction bases left unmatched: 5. The CDR3 is made up of 15 amino acids. CDR1 and CDR2 (germline): MGHRA, YSYEKL. Here the CDR3 reads CASSLTGGASGELFF. The CDR3, as DNA: TGCGCCAGCAGCCTGACAGGGGGCGCATCCGGGGAGCTGTTTTTT.

The V call is TRBV18, the J call TRBJ2-2; D may be TRBD2 (6 bases). V gave up 8 bases and J gave up 6 bases, with 19 bases separating them. Germline V CDR1 and CDR2: KGHSH, LQKENI. The CDR3 totals 15 residues. The CDR3 loop reads CASTSRTREAGELFF. The CDR3 region has the DNA TGTGCCAGCACATCACGGACCAGGGAGGCCGGGGAGCTGTTTTTT.